This TCR beta chain emerged from a study of beta chain features in type 1 diabetes. As for the study in general: Patients looked much like healthy donors when it came to age, gender and cell yields.

cDNA synthesis used the whole RNA isolate, giving expressed TCRB sequences. Generated by immunoSEQ multiplex PCR, the TCRdb table keeps only in-frame clones and is missing some. Among around 140,000 clones, around 9% were seen once, and the ten largest hold 0.75%. There was one heparinised blood draw per donor, averaging around 100 mL. General observations from the study: The question of HLA type influencing TCRB rearrangement was one that remained unresolved here. The study found moderately but significantly shorter TCRB CDR3s in all four CD4+ subsets of Type 1 diabetes patients. PCR, the amplification step, might favor shorter templates, equally in patients and controls.

V gave up 4 bases and J gave up 5 bases; unmatched junction bases: 11. Germline V gives CDR1 MNHNY, CDR2 SVGAGI (reference sequence). The CDR3 loop spans 16 amino acids. Concerning this clone itself: Its antigen is undetermined.

This chain uses TRBV6-6 with TRBJ2-5; 9 positions match TRBD1. The receptor was derived from a young man with type 1 diabetes. The source material was central memory CD4+ T cells from blood. The CDR3 spells CASSSGTGIFGETQYF. CDR3 bases: TGTGCCAGCAGTTCCGGGACAGGGATTTTCGGGGAGACCCAGTACTTC.